A selection of T cell receptor beta chains follows, all from one sample in a study of vaccination and CD4 T cells after COVID-19. No antigen is known for these receptors. TCRdb ran MiXCR on the PCR reads and lists one entry per CDR3 protein. The data hold 22,000 or so distinct CDR3 sequences, with around two fifths observed a single time. The sequenced sample was CD4+ T cells from blood, cultured in vitro. Receptors were obtained from a human donor who had recovered from COVID-19. The CDR3 runs from the conserved cysteine through the conserved F or W. A D gene is named only where the DNA matches it firmly. Part of the rows lack a size; the others show once, few, many or a class for expanded clones.

J: TRBJ2-2
D: TRBD2
size: -
V: TRBV7-9
DNA: TGTGCCAGCAGTTTCGGGAGGGACACCGGGGAGCTGTTTTTT
CDR3: CASSFGRDTGELFF

J: TRBJ1-1
D: -
size: -
V: TRBV6-1
DNA: TGTGCCAGCAGTAGACAGGTGAACACTGAAGCTTTCTTT
CDR3: CASSRQVNTEAFF

J: TRBJ1-6
D: -
size: -
V: TRBV9
DNA: TGTGCCAGCAGCGCTCAGGGTTGGTCACCCCTCCACTTT
CDR3: CASSAQGWSPLHF

J: TRBJ2-7
D: TRBD1
size: -
V: TRBV27
DNA: TGTGCCAGCAGTTTTGGGGACAGGGCGTCCTACGAGCAGTACTTC
CDR3: CASSFGDRASYEQYF

J: TRBJ1-2
D: -
size: -
V: TRBV2
DNA: TGTGCCAGCAGTAAGGTTCTACGACAGGATGGTGGCTACACCTTC
CDR3: CASSKVLRQDGGYTF

J: TRBJ2-3
D: TRBD1
size: few
V: TRBV19
DNA: TGTGCCAGTAGTAGGGGGACAGGGGTGACAGATACGCAGTATTTT
CDR3: CASSRGTGVTDTQYF

J: TRBJ1-4
D: -
size: -
V: TRBV7-3
DNA: TGTGCCAGCAGCCCCAGACAGGTTTTTCATGAAAAACTGTTTTTT
CDR3: CASSPRQVFHEKLFF

J: TRBJ2-7
D: TRBD1
size: few
V: TRBV19
DNA: TGTGCCAGTACCCCTTACAGGGGTTCCTACGAGCAGTACTTC
CDR3: CASTPYRGSYEQYF

J: TRBJ2-1
D: -
size: few
V: TRBV24-1
DNA: TGTGCCACCAGTGACAGCCTTGTCGACAATGAGCAGTTCTTC
CDR3: CATSDSLVDNEQFF

J: TRBJ2-7
D: TRBD2
size: -
V: TRBV29-1
DNA: TGCAGCGTTGAAGTCCTAGCGGGCCACCCCTACGAGCAGTACTTC
CDR3: CSVEVLAGHPYEQYF

J: TRBJ2-1
D: -
size: -
V: TRBV6-4
DNA: TGTGCCAGCAGTGCCGTAACAGGGATGAATGAGCAGTTCTTC
CDR3: CASSAVTGMNEQFF

J: TRBJ2-7
D: TRBD1
size: -
V: TRBV20-1
DNA: TGCAGTGCTCTGGGACAGGCGGATACCTACGAGCAGTACTTC
CDR3: CSALGQADTYEQYF

J: TRBJ2-1
D: TRBD2
size: -
V: TRBV11-3
DNA: TGTGCCAGCAGCTTAGACCCTAGCGGGGCCTTGAGTGAGCAGTTCTTC
CDR3: CASSLDPSGALSEQFF

J: TRBJ2-5
D: -
size: -
V: TRBV19
DNA: TGTGCCAGTAGTATTCAGTCGGCGGGGAAGACCCAGTACTTC
CDR3: CASSIQSAGKTQYF

J: TRBJ2-3
D: -
size: few
V: TRBV6-5
DNA: TGTGCCAGCAGTTACGGTCAGGGAACGGTTACAGATACGCAGTATTTT
CDR3: CASSYGQGTVTDTQYF

J: TRBJ2-1
D: TRBD2
size: -
V: TRBV7-2
DNA: TGTGCCAGCAGCCCAATCCAATCTAGCGGAGCATACAATGAGCAGTTCTTC
CDR3: CASSPIQSSGAYNEQFF

J: TRBJ2-2
D: TRBD2
size: few
V: TRBV20-1
DNA: TGCAGTGCTAGAGTTCAGGGTCTGGGTTGGGAGGGAGTGGACGGGGAGCTGTTTTTT
CDR3: CSARVQGLGWEGVDGELFF

J: TRBJ2-3
D: -
size: few
V: TRBV6-2/TRBV6-3
DNA: TGTGCCAGCAGTTCCCCGGGGCGCACAGATACGCAGTATTTT
CDR3: CASSSPGRTDTQYF

J: TRBJ2-3
D: TRBD1
size: -
V: TRBV7-3
DNA: TGTGCCAGCAGCTCACACGGGACAGTGGATTCAGATACGCAGTATTTT
CDR3: CASSSHGTVDSDTQYF

J: TRBJ2-1
D: -
size: few
V: TRBV2
DNA: TGTGCCAGCAGTGATAGTGGGTCGGGGAATGAGCAGTTCTTC
CDR3: CASSDSGSGNEQFF

J: TRBJ1-1
D: -
size: -
V: TRBV15
DNA: TGTGCCACCAGCAGACCGAACAGGGAAGTGGGTGAAGCTTTCTTT
CDR3: CATSRPNREVGEAFF

J: TRBJ2-5
D: -
size: -
V: TRBV5-8
DNA: TGTGCCAGCAGCTTGAGGGAAGAGACCCAGTACTTC
CDR3: CASSLREETQYF

J: TRBJ2-5
D: -
size: -
V: TRBV28
DNA: TGTGCCAGCAGTTTAGGCGGACAAGAGACCCAGTACTTC
CDR3: CASSLGGQETQYF

J: TRBJ2-5
D: TRBD1
size: once
V: TRBV20-1
DNA: TGCAGTGCTAGTGACAGGGGGGGCTCCGGTGAGACCCAGTACTTC
CDR3: CSASDRGGSGETQYF

J: TRBJ1-2
D: -
size: few
V: TRBV29-1
DNA: TGCAGCGTTGACCCCCAGGGAACCAACTATGGCTACACCTTC
CDR3: CSVDPQGTNYGYTF

J: TRBJ1-5
D: -
size: -
V: TRBV15
DNA: TGTGCCACCAGCAGAGACCCGGGACTGTATAGCAATCAGCCCCAGCATTTT
CDR3: CATSRDPGLYSNQPQHF

J: TRBJ2-5
D: TRBD2
size: few
V: TRBV5-1
DNA: TGCGCCAGCAGCTTCGGGAGGGGCGACAAAGAGACCCAGTACTTC
CDR3: CASSFGRGDKETQYF

J: TRBJ2-2
D: -
size: -
V: TRBV6-4
DNA: TGTGCCAGCAGTGAGGGTGGTTGGACCGGGGAGCTGTTTTTT
CDR3: CASSEGGWTGELFF

J: TRBJ2-5
D: -
size: -
V: TRBV6-5
DNA: TGTGCCAGCAGTTACTCGGGGGTACAGCAAGAGACCCAGTACTTC
CDR3: CASSYSGVQQETQYF

J: TRBJ2-5
D: TRBD1
size: -
V: TRBV20-1
DNA: TGCAGTGCTCCGATCACGCAGGGGGCGACCCAGTACTTC
CDR3: CSAPITQGATQYF

J: TRBJ2-2
D: TRBD1
size: few
V: TRBV6-1
DNA: TGTGCCAGCACAGGGGGCACGAACACCGGGGAGCTGTTTTTT
CDR3: CASTGGTNTGELFF

J: TRBJ2-1
D: -
size: few
V: TRBV27
DNA: TGTGCCAGCAGTCCTGCCCGCAATGAGCAGTTCTTC
CDR3: CASSPARNEQFF

J: TRBJ2-3
D: TRBD2
size: -
V: TRBV6-1
DNA: TGTGCCAGCAGAAAAGAGCGGGGGGCCGTTGGAGATACGCAGTATTTT
CDR3: CASRKERGAVGDTQYF

J: TRBJ2-5
D: TRBD1
size: -
V: TRBV2
DNA: TGTGCCAGCAGCGAGGACAGGGCGGAGACCCAGTACTTC
CDR3: CASSEDRAETQYF

J: TRBJ1-5
D: TRBD1
size: -
V: TRBV12-3/TRBV12-4
DNA: TGTGCCAGCAGGGAACAGGGGCAGCATAGCAATCAGCCCCAGCATTTT
CDR3: CASREQGQHSNQPQHF

J: TRBJ1-1
D: -
size: -
V: TRBV12-3/TRBV12-4
DNA: TGTGCCAGCAGCTACCAAGTGAACACTGAAGCTTTCTTT
CDR3: CASSYQVNTEAFF